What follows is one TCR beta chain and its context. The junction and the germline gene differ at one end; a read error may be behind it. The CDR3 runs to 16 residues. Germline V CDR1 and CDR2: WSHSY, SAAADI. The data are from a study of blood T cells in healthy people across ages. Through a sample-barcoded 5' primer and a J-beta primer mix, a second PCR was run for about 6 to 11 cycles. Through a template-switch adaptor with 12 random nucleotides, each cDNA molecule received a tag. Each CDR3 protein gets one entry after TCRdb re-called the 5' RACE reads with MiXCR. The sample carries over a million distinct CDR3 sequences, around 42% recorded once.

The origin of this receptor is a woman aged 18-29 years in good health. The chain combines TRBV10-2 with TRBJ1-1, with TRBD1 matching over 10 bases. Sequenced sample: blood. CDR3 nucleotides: TGCGCCAGCAGTAAGTCGACAGGGGGCGGGAACACTGAAGCTTTCTTT. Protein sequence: CASSKSTGGGNTEAFF.